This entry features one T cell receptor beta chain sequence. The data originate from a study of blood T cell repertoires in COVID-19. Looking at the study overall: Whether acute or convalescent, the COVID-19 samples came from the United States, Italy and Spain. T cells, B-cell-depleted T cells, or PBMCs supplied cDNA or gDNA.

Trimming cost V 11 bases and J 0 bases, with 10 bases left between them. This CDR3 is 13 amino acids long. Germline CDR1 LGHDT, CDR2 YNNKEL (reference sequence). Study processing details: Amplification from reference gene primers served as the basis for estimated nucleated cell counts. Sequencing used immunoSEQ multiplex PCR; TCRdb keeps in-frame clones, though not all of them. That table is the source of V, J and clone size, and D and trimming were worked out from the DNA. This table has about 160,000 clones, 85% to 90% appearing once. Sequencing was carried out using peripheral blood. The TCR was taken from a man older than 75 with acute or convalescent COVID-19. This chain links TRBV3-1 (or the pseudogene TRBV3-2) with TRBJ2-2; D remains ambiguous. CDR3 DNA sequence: TGTGCCTCTTACAACACGAACACCGGGGAGCTGTTTTTT. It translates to CASYNTNTGELFF.